This T cell receptor beta chain was recovered during a study of CXCR3-negative and CXCR3-positive naive CD8 T cells. Study-level findings and limits: TRB CDR3s were more hydrophobic in CXCR3-positive than in CXCR3-negative naive cells. The authors found comparable surface CD5 between naive subsets and inferred TCR strength from TRB CDR3 properties.

Germline values: CDR1 MNHEY, CDR2 SVGAGI. The CDR3 contains 16 residues. Points on this clonotype: Its antigen is undetermined.

Researchers prepared the TRB cDNA libraries using 5' RACE with UMI labels. TCRdb re-called the 5' RACE reads; every CDR3 protein appears as one record, without DNA. The repertoire shows some 120,000 distinct CDR3 sequences; the top ten hold roughly 0.6%. Researchers reported sorting every CD8+ T cell subset in triplicate, 300,000 to 350,000 cells per sort. Cells that were CD45RO-CCR7+CD27+CD95- constituted naive CD8+ T cells. This chain links TRBV6-5 with TRBJ2-5; TCRdb reports TRBD2, a call that lacks DNA to check it against. The sample consisted of naive CXCR3+ CD8+ T cells from blood. Subset: CD45RO-CCR7+CD27+CD95- naive CD8+ T cells expressing CXCR3 (TNR3+). The source is a human donor in good health. Some clones in this sample may be carry-over from other donors' samples. Here the CDR3 reads CASSLGVAGVRETQYF.